These T cell receptor beta chains were read from a single sample in a study of neurological immune-mediated disorders. A single record per CDR3 protein comes from TCRdb applying MiXCR to the 5' RACE reads. The sample holds around 50,000 distinct CDR3 sequences, 16% seen once. The sample comprised PBMCs. Receptor source: a man between 60 and 75 years old in good health. Each CDR3 is given with its conserved first and last residue.

v_gene: TRBV20-1
j_gene: TRBJ2-7
len: 11
CDR3aa: CSARPEYEQYF

v_gene: TRBV5-1
j_gene: TRBJ2-7
len: 15
CDR3aa: CASSWGDREVSEQYF

v_gene: TRBV5-1
j_gene: TRBJ2-7
len: 14
CDR3aa: CASSDTGNPYEQYF

v_gene: TRBV18
j_gene: TRBJ2-1
len: 14
CDR3aa: CASSVTRDISPPFF

v_gene: TRBV4-2
j_gene: TRBJ2-1
len: 15
CDR3aa: CASSQGGGSYNEQFF

v_gene: TRBV7-7
j_gene: TRBJ2-1
len: 14
CDR3aa: CASSLAGVYNEQFF

v_gene: TRBV12-3/TRBV12-4
j_gene: TRBJ2-7
len: 15
CDR3aa: CASSSTSDGGYEQYF

v_gene: TRBV27
j_gene: TRBJ2-1
len: 13
CDR3aa: CAIGTSRVNEQFF

v_gene: TRBV3-1
j_gene: TRBJ2-2
len: 14
CDR3aa: CASSPPENTGELFF

v_gene: TRBV6-2/TRBV6-3
j_gene: TRBJ2-7
len: 12
CDR3aa: CASSYTSYEQYF

v_gene: TRBV7-2
j_gene: TRBJ2-3
len: 15
CDR3aa: CASSYRTSGADTQYF

v_gene: TRBV20-1
j_gene: TRBJ2-3
len: 14
CDR3aa: CSAILATSTDTQYF

v_gene: TRBV14
j_gene: TRBJ1-6
len: 16
CDR3aa: CASSPDRSSYNSPLHF

v_gene: TRBV7-2
j_gene: TRBJ2-2
len: 16
CDR3aa: CASSWGGIANTGELFF

v_gene: TRBV9
j_gene: TRBJ2-2
len: 18
CDR3aa: CASSALEGFWGNTGELFF

v_gene: TRBV14
j_gene: TRBJ2-2
len: 13
CDR3aa: CASSQDWTGELFF

v_gene: TRBV4-2
j_gene: TRBJ1-2
len: 16
CDR3aa: CASSQVIQGAASGYTF

v_gene: TRBV7-2
j_gene: TRBJ1-2
len: 12
CDR3aa: CASSVLQDGYTF

v_gene: TRBV29-1
j_gene: TRBJ1-1
len: 13
CDR3aa: CSVGQGANTEAFF

v_gene: TRBV29-1
j_gene: TRBJ2-1
len: 10
CDR3aa: CSVDKEEQFF

v_gene: TRBV5-1
j_gene: TRBJ2-3
len: 15
CDR3aa: CASTGLTELTDTQYF

v_gene: TRBV5-1
j_gene: TRBJ2-7
len: 14
CDR3aa: CASRWSGGRYEQYF

v_gene: TRBV20-1
j_gene: TRBJ1-2
len: 14
CDR3aa: CSARDQGRLSGYTF

v_gene: TRBV7-2
j_gene: TRBJ2-3
len: 15
CDR3aa: CASSLAGGASDTQYF

v_gene: TRBV7-8
j_gene: TRBJ2-3
len: 15
CDR3aa: CASSLNPRNTDTQYF

v_gene: TRBV5-1
j_gene: TRBJ2-7
len: 16
CDR3aa: CASSLAGLAGVDEQYF

v_gene: TRBV5-1
j_gene: TRBJ2-7
len: 14
CDR3aa: CASSFGTSLYEQYF

v_gene: TRBV24-1
j_gene: TRBJ2-3
len: 15
CDR3aa: CATSDWTRGTDTQYF

v_gene: TRBV18
j_gene: TRBJ2-1
len: 16
CDR3aa: CASSPFAGTRNNEQFF

v_gene: TRBV11-2
j_gene: TRBJ2-2
len: 15
CDR3aa: CASSLATGNTGELFF

v_gene: TRBV7-7
j_gene: TRBJ2-3
len: 15
CDR3aa: CASSPGTGRTDTQYF

v_gene: TRBV5-1
j_gene: TRBJ1-2
len: 15
CDR3aa: CASSLVGSLETGYTF

v_gene: TRBV5-1
j_gene: TRBJ2-7
len: 15
CDR3aa: CASSLGAQQGYEQYF

v_gene: TRBV20-1
j_gene: TRBJ2-5
len: 15
CDR3aa: CSATTGLAGGETQYF

v_gene: TRBV5-1
j_gene: TRBJ2-6
len: 15
CDR3aa: CASSGMAAGANVMTF

v_gene: TRBV20-1
j_gene: TRBJ2-4
len: 13
CDR3aa: CSALMGIKNIQYF

v_gene: TRBV12-3/TRBV12-4
j_gene: TRBJ2-1
len: 11
CDR3aa: CASSIAFEQFF

v_gene: TRBV7-2
j_gene: TRBJ2-1
len: 15
CDR3aa: CASLSSGRPYNEQFF

v_gene: TRBV6-6
j_gene: TRBJ1-1
len: 15
CDR3aa: CASTRGRDRPTEAFF